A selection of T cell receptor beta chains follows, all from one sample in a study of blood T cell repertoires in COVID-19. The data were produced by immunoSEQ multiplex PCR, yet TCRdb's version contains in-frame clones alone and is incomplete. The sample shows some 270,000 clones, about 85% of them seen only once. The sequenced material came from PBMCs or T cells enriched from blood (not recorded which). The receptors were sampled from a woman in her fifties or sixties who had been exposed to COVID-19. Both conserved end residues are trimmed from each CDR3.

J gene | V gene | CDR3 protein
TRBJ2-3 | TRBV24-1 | ATSDLLGGQGGCTQY
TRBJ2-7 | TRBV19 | ASSPTPGLAGSHEQY
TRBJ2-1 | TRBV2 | ASSVPGGDEQF
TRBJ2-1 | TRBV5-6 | ASSLSQNEQF
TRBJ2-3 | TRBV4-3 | ASSQETSGVGDTQY
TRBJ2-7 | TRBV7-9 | ASSIGQGTYEQY
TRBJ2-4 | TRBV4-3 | ASAHDEGSPRRY
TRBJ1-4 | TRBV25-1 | ASSSGGRTNEKLF
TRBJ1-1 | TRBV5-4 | ASRLMAGKNTEAF
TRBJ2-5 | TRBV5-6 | ASSPSLASETQY
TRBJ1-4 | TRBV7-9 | ASSLSLEKLF
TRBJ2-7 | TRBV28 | ASTPPVGAYEQY
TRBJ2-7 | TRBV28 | ASRGYYEQY
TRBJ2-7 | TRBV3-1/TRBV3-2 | ASSLSSYEQY
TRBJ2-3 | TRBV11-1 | ASSFRPGLPETQY
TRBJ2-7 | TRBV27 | ASSPDRGQGEQY
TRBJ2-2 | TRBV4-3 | PTSQHILAGGHGGELF
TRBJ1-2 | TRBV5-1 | ASSPGQLYGYT
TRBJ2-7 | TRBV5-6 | ASSPTVKGVEQY
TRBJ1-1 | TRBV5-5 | ASSSRDSRMNTEAF
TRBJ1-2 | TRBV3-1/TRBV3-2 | ASSQDVRPGGYT
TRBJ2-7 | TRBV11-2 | ASSGGQGAYEQY
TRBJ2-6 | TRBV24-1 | ATSGTANSGANVLT
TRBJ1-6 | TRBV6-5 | ASSGKTWANSPLH
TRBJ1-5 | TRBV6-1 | ASSDSWPNQPQH
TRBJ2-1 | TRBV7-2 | ASSLGGGVVEEQF
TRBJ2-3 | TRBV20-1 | SANRPPTQY
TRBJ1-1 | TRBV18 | ASSPTQALEAF
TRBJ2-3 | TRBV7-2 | ASERRAGTDTQY
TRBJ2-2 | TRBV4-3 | ASSQDLRGGTGELF
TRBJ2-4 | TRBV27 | ASRLTGGKNIQY
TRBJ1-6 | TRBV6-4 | ASARDRGSPLH
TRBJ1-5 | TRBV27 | ASSKRLESLSNQPQH
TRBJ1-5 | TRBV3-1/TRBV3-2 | ASSQGDRVRQPQH
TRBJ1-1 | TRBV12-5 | ASGYRGNTEAF
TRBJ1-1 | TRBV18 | ASSPRQGAYNTEAF
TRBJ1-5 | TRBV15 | ATSNTQGSGQPQH
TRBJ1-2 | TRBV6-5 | ASKAAAQPLYGYT
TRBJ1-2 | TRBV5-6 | ASSFEDRVRGYT
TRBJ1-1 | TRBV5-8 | ASRELDPRDSNEAF
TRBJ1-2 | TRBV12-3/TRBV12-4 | ASSSTPSGYT
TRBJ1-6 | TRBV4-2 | ASSQVLAGTQNSPLH
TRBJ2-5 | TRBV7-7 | ASSLGETGRVETQY
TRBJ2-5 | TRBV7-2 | ASSLGGGRGGQETQY
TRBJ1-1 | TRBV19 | ASRRDSGALGTEAF
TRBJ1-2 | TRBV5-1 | ASSLDGGNPNYGYT
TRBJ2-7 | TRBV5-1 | ASSPRDSFFEQY
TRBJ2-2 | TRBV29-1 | SARQGRTGELF
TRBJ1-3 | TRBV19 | ASSDGQGGISGNTIY
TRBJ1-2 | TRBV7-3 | ASSLNRGPYDGYT
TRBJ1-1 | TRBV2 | ASSLQGYTEAF
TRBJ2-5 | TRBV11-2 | ASSLFLAQGSQETQY
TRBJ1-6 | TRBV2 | ASSFTTGPNSPLH
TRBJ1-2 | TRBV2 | ASSVTGQGAPYT
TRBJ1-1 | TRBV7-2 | ASSPKTGGTEAF
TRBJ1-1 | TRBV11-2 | ASTVDIPNTEAF
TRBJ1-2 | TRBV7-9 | ASSPQGARGYT
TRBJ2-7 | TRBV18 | ASSPLTGTGINEQY
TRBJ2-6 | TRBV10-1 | ASSAGPGAGANVLT
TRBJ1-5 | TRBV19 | ASSPINKDRGQPQH